This T cell receptor beta chain was captured in a study of metastatic and nonmetastatic thyroid tumors. The overall study: From malignant and benign thyroid patients, repertoires in blood and in tumor or nodule tissue were compared. Findings and caveats of the study: The study reportedly found significantly higher TCR beta diversity in malignant thyroid tumors than benign nodules, in blood and tumor.

Comment on this clone: Its antigen is unknown.

Thyroid surgery took place with no prior treatment in any patient. Study processing details: Differences in CDR3 between clinicopathological groups were drawn on to build a classifier intended to discriminate distant-metastatic papillary thyroid cancer patients. Through MiXCR, TCRdb re-clonotyped the PCR reads. The authors' filters were not applied to this entry. The table records roughly 3,000 clones, 20% to 30% of them present only once. Trimming removed 4 bases from V and 5 bases from J, with 5 bases in between. There are 12 residues in the CDR3. The TCR was taken from a female donor with papillary thyroid cancer or a benign thyroid nodule (not recorded which). Some clones in this sample may be carry-over from other donors' samples. Sequencing was performed on tumor tissue. This chain joins TRBV12-3 or TRBV12-4 and TRBJ1-4; no reliable D call. CDR3 residues: CASSSVNEKLFF. The CDR3 DNA reads TGTGCCAGCAGTTCAGTAAATGAAAAACTGTTTTTT.